This is a list of T cell receptor beta chains from one sample in a study of CD8+CD57+ T cells in acquired aplastic anemia. TCRdb re-called the reads through MiXCR, storing one row per CDR3 protein. The sample lists roughly 98,000 distinct CDR3 sequences; less than 75% were seen once. Source material: sorted CD4+, CD8+, or CD8+CD57+ T cells (not recorded which) from PBMCs. All receptors come from a human donor with aplastic anemia. Both conserved end residues are part of each CDR3. Fields, in order: CDR3 protein, CDR3 DNA, J gene, V gene, clone size, D gene. D genes are given only for firm matches. Size is omitted from some rows. Given values are once, few, many or a class for expanded clones.

CDR3: CASSHWGGRADTQYF
DNA: TGTGCCAGCAGCCACTGGGGGGGACGGGCAGATACGCAGTATTTT
J: TRBJ2-3
V: TRBV3-1
size: .
D: TRBD2

CDR3: CASSDTTSGTGELFF
DNA: TGTGCCAGCAGCGACACGACTAGCGGCACCGGGGAGCTGTTTTTT
J: TRBJ2-2
V: TRBV19
size: once
D: TRBD2

CDR3: CASTYQDPGHPLSEQYF
DNA: TGTGCCAGCACCTATCAAGATCCCGGACACCCCTTAAGCGAGCAGTACTTC
J: TRBJ2-7
V: TRBV5-4
size: .
D: .

CDR3: CASSMGFSSYEQYF
DNA: TGTGCCAGTAGTATGGGCTTTAGCTCCTACGAGCAGTACTTC
J: TRBJ2-7
V: TRBV19
size: .
D: .

CDR3: CSVEREGSTYGYTF
DNA: TGCAGCGTTGAGAGGGAGGGAAGCACCTATGGCTACACCTTC
J: TRBJ1-2
V: TRBV29-1
size: .
D: .

CDR3: CASSDPGQSGSPLHF
DNA: TGTGCCAGCAGTGATCCGGGACAGTCGGGGTCACCCCTCCACTTT
J: TRBJ1-6
V: TRBV10-3
size: .
D: TRBD1

CDR3: CASSYSGRGETQYF
DNA: TGCGCCAGCAGTTATAGCGGGAGGGGAGAGACCCAGTACTTC
J: TRBJ2-5
V: TRBV10-1
size: .
D: TRBD2

CDR3: CSARYPGGSSYNEQFF
DNA: TGCAGTGCTAGATACCCTGGCGGGAGCTCCTACAATGAGCAGTTCTTC
J: TRBJ2-1
V: TRBV20-1
size: .
D: TRBD2

CDR3: CSADVSSNQPQHF
DNA: TGCAGTGCTGATGTCAGCTCTAATCAGCCCCAGCATTTT
J: TRBJ1-5
V: TRBV20-1
size: .
D: .

CDR3: CASSKRASGANGEQYF
DNA: TGCGCCAGCAGCAAGAGGGCTAGCGGGGCCAATGGAGAGCAGTACTTC
J: TRBJ2-7
V: TRBV10-2
size: .
D: TRBD2

CDR3: CASSSGRINQPQHF
DNA: TGTGCCAGCAGCTCGGGACGGATAAATCAGCCCCAGCATTTT
J: TRBJ1-5
V: TRBV5-6
size: .
D: .

CDR3: CASPAGTYNEQFF
DNA: TGTGCCAGCCCGGCGGGGACCTACAATGAGCAGTTCTTC
J: TRBJ2-1
V: TRBV2
size: many
D: .

CDR3: CASSLASYNEQFF
DNA: TGTGCCAGCAGCTTAGCAAGTTACAATGAGCAGTTCTTC
J: TRBJ2-1
V: TRBV7-9
size: .
D: .

CDR3: CSVQSYGYTF
DNA: TGCAGCGTCCAATCCTATGGCTACACCTTC
J: TRBJ1-2
V: TRBV29-1
size: few
D: .

CDR3: CSVGTANTGELFF
DNA: TGCAGTGTAGGGACAGCGAACACCGGGGAGCTGTTTTTT
J: TRBJ2-2
V: TRBV20-1
size: .
D: TRBD1

CDR3: CASSPRLSNTGELFF
DNA: TGTGCCAGCAGCCCCAGGCTATCGAACACCGGGGAGCTGTTTTTT
J: TRBJ2-2
V: TRBV7-6
size: many
D: .

CDR3: CAISESGLQETQYF
DNA: TGTGCCATCAGTGAGTCTGGGCTCCAAGAGACCCAGTACTTC
J: TRBJ2-5
V: TRBV10-3
size: few
D: .

CDR3: CSARQEEQYF
DNA: TGCAGTGCTAGACAGGAGGAGCAGTACTTC
J: TRBJ2-7
V: TRBV20-1
size: .
D: .

CDR3: CASHPGGTDTQYF
DNA: TGTGCCAGCCATCCGGGGGGGACAGATACGCAGTATTTT
J: TRBJ2-3
V: TRBV2
size: .
D: TRBD2

CDR3: CASSGPIAADTQYF
DNA: TGTGCCAGCAGCGGACCTATCGCGGCGGATACGCAGTATTTT
J: TRBJ2-3
V: TRBV2
size: once
D: .

CDR3: CASCQGVFDTGELFF
DNA: TGTGCCAGTTGTCAGGGGGTCTTCGACACCGGGGAGCTGTTTTTT
J: TRBJ2-2
V: TRBV19
size: few
D: TRBD1

CDR3: CSARDESRGISTEAFF
DNA: TGCAGTGCTAGAGATGAGTCCAGGGGGATCTCCACTGAAGCTTTCTTT
J: TRBJ1-1
V: TRBV20-1
size: few
D: TRBD1

CDR3: CSATTTRGWADTQYF
DNA: TGCAGTGCTACTACCACTCGAGGTTGGGCAGATACGCAGTATTTT
J: TRBJ2-3
V: TRBV20-1
size: .
D: .

CDR3: CAISDGTGGWEQYF
DNA: TGTGCCATCAGTGACGGGACAGGGGGTTGGGAGCAGTACTTC
J: TRBJ2-7
V: TRBV10-3
size: .
D: TRBD1

CDR3: CASSESMERRYNEQFF
DNA: TGCGCCAGCAGTGAGTCGATGGAAAGGCGGTACAATGAGCAGTTCTTC
J: TRBJ2-1
V: TRBV10-2
size: .
D: .

CDR3: CASSLAGSGQETQYF
DNA: TGTGCCAGCAGTTTAGCGGGTAGCGGACAAGAGACCCAGTACTTC
J: TRBJ2-5
V: TRBV12-3/TRBV12-4
size: .
D: .

CDR3: CASSHSGYTGELFF
DNA: TGTGCCAGCAGCCATAGCGGATACACCGGGGAGCTGTTTTTT
J: TRBJ2-2
V: TRBV7-2
size: .
D: .

CDR3: CSARSGTLNIQYF
DNA: TGCAGTGCTAGATCCGGGACATTAAACATTCAGTACTTC
J: TRBJ2-4
V: TRBV20-1
size: once
D: .

CDR3: CATSSYEKLFF
DNA: TGTGCCACCAGCAGTTATGAAAAACTGTTTTTT
J: TRBJ1-4
V: TRBV15
size: .
D: .

CDR3: CASSLTQGAETQYF
DNA: TGTGCCAGCAGTTTAACACAGGGGGCAGAGACCCAGTACTTC
J: TRBJ2-5
V: TRBV12-3/TRBV12-4
size: .
D: TRBD1

CDR3: CASTPETLLGSYEQYF
DNA: TGTGCCAGCACCCCCGAGACACTTTTAGGCTCCTACGAGCAGTACTTC
J: TRBJ2-7
V: TRBV11-2
size: .
D: .

CDR3: CASSYSGRVNSPLHF
DNA: TGTGCCAGCAGTTACTCCGGCCGGGTTAATTCACCCCTCCACTTT
J: TRBJ1-6
V: TRBV6-5
size: .
D: .

CDR3: CASRRWGTDSLLDYEQYF
DNA: TGTGCCAGCAGGCGCTGGGGAACTGACTCTCTTCTGGATTACGAGCAGTACTTC
J: TRBJ2-7
V: TRBV6-1
size: few
D: .

CDR3: CSAPSLGGLGGYTF
DNA: TGCAGTGCCCCCAGTCTCGGGGGCTTGGGAGGCTACACCTTC
J: TRBJ1-2
V: TRBV20-1
size: .
D: .

CDR3: CASSDSGTLNEKLFF
DNA: TGTGCCAGCAGTGACTCAGGGACGCTGAATGAAAAACTGTTTTTT
J: TRBJ1-4
V: TRBV6-4
size: .
D: .

CDR3: CASSPDTGKNIQYF
DNA: TGTGCCAGCAGTCCAGACACGGGAAAAAACATTCAGTACTTC
J: TRBJ2-4
V: TRBV12-3/TRBV12-4
size: .
D: .

CDR3: CASKGGSSYNEQFF
DNA: TGTGCCAGCAAAGGGGGGAGCTCCTACAATGAGCAGTTCTTC
J: TRBJ2-1
V: TRBV27
size: few
D: .

CDR3: CASSLVGETYEQYF
DNA: TGTGCCAGCAGCTTAGTAGGGGAGACCTACGAGCAGTACTTC
J: TRBJ2-7
V: TRBV7-9
size: .
D: .

CDR3: CASSADRGSYNEQFF
DNA: TGTGCCAGCAGTGCCGACAGGGGGTCCTACAATGAGCAGTTCTTC
J: TRBJ2-1
V: TRBV10-1
size: .
D: TRBD1

CDR3: CASSLMGSLTDTQYF
DNA: TGTGCCAGCAGTCTAATGGGATCGCTCACAGATACGCAGTATTTT
J: TRBJ2-3
V: TRBV6-2/TRBV6-3
size: .
D: .

CDR3: CASSFIRAAGANVLTF
DNA: TGCGCCAGCAGCTTTATACGTGCGGCTGGGGCCAACGTCCTGACTTTC
J: TRBJ2-6
V: TRBV10-1
size: .
D: .

CDR3: CASSSSRTQYEQYF
DNA: TGTGCCAGCAGTAGCTCGCGCACACAATACGAGCAGTACTTC
J: TRBJ2-7
V: TRBV2
size: few
D: .

CDR3: CASRPGLNNSPLHF
DNA: TGTGCCAGCAGACCTGGATTAAATAATTCACCCCTCCACTTT
J: TRBJ1-6
V: TRBV2
size: few
D: .

CDR3: CASSAGQPQHF
DNA: TGTGCCAGTAGTGCCGGACAGCCCCAGCATTTT
J: TRBJ1-5
V: TRBV19
size: few
D: .

CDR3: CASSYPTEAFF
DNA: TGTGCCAGCAGTTACCCCACTGAAGCTTTCTTT
J: TRBJ1-1
V: TRBV6-6
size: many
D: .

CDR3: CASSRQLRETQYF
DNA: TGTGCCAGCAGCCGACAGTTGAGAGAGACCCAGTACTTC
J: TRBJ2-5
V: TRBV5-6
size: .
D: .

CDR3: CASSPGQGYYNSPLHF
DNA: TGCGCCAGCAGTCCGGGACAGGGGTATTATAATTCACCCCTCCACTTT
J: TRBJ1-6
V: TRBV10-2
size: .
D: TRBD1

CDR3: CASSLEPGVTDTQYF
DNA: TGTGCCAGCAGCTTGGAGCCGGGGGTCACAGATACGCAGTATTTT
J: TRBJ2-3
V: TRBV5-5
size: .
D: .

CDR3: CAISVALNEQFF
DNA: TGTGCCATCAGTGTTGCGTTAAATGAGCAGTTCTTC
J: TRBJ2-1
V: TRBV10-3
size: few
D: .

CDR3: CSVKATGIETQYF
DNA: TGCAGTGTTAAGGCGACAGGGATAGAGACCCAGTACTTC
J: TRBJ2-5
V: TRBV20-1
size: .
D: TRBD1

CDR3: CSVEGDTNQPQHF
DNA: TGCAGCGTTGAAGGTGACACCAATCAGCCCCAGCATTTT
J: TRBJ1-5
V: TRBV29-1
size: .
D: .

CDR3: CATSSGRVVDEQFF
DNA: TGTGCCACCTCATCCGGGAGGGTTGTAGATGAGCAGTTCTTC
J: TRBJ2-1
V: TRBV10-3
size: .
D: TRBD2

CDR3: CSVQGSSYEQYF
DNA: TGCAGCGTTCAAGGGAGCTCCTACGAGCAGTACTTC
J: TRBJ2-7
V: TRBV29-1
size: .
D: .

CDR3: CASSYSYGTDSYTF
DNA: TGTGCCAGCAGTTACTCGTACGGGACGGACAGCTACACCTTC
J: TRBJ1-2
V: TRBV6-2/TRBV6-3
size: .
D: .